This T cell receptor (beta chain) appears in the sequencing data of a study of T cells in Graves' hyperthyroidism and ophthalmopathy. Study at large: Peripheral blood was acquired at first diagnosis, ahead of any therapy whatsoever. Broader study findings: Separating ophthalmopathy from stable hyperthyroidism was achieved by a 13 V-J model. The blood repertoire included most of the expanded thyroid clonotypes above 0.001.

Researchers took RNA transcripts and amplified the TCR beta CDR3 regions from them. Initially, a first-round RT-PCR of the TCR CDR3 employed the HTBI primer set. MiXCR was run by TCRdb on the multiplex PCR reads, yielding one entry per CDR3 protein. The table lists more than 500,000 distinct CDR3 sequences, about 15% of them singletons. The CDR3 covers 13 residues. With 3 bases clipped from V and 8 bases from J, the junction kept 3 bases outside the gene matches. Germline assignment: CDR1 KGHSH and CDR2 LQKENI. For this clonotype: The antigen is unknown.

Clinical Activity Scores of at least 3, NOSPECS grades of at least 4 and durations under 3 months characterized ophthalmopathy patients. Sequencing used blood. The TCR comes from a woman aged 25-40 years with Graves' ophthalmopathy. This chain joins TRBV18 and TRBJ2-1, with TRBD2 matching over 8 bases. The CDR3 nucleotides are TGTGCCAGCTCACCGCGGCGGGAGGATGAGCAGTTCTTC. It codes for CASSPRREDEQFF. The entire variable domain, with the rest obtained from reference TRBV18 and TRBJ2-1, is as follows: NAGVMQNPRHLVRRRGQEARLRCSPMKGHSHVYWYRQLPEEGLKFMVYLQKENIIDESGMPKERFSAEFPKEGPSILRIQQVVRGDSAAYFCASSPRREDEQFFGPGTRLTVL.